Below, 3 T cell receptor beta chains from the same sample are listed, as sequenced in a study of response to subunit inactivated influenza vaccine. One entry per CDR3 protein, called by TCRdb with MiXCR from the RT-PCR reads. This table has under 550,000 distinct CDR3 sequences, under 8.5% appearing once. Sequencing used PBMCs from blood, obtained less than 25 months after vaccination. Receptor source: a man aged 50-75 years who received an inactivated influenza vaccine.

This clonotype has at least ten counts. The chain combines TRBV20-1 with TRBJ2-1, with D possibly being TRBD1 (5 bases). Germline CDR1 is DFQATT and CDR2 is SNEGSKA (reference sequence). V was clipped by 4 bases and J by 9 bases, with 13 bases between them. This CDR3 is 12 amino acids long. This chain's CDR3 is CSATQGQREQFF. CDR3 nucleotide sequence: TGCAGTGCTACGCAGGGTCAGCGTGAGCAGTTCTTC.

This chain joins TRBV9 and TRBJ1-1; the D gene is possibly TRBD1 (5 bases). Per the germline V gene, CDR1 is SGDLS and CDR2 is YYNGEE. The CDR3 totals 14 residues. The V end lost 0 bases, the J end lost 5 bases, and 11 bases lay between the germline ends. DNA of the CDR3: TGTGCCAGCAGCGTAGCCATCCGGGGGACTGAAGCTTTCTTT. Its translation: CASSVAIRGTEAFF. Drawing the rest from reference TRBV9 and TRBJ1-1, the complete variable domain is DSGVTQTPKHLITATGQRVTLRCSPRSGDLSVYWYQQSLDQGLQFLIQYYNGEERAKGNILERFSAQQFPDLHSELNLSSLELGDSALYFCASSVAIRGTEAFFGQGTRLTVV.

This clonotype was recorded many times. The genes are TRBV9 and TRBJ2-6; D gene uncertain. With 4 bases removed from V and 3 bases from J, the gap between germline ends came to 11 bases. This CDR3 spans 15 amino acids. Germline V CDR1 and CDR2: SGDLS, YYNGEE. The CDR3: CASSPSPSGANVLTF. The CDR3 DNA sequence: TGTGCCAGCAGCCCTAGTCCGAGTGGGGCCAACGTCCTGACTTTC.